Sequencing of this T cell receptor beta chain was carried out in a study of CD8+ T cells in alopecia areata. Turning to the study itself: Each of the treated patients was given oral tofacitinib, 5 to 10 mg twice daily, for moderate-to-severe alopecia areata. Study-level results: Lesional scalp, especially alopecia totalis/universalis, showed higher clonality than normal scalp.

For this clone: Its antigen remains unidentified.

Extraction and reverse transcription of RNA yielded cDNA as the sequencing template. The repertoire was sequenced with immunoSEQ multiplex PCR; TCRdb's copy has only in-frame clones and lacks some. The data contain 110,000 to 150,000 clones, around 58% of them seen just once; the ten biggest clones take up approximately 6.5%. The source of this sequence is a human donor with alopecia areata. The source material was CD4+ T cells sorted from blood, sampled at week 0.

The CDR3 coding sequence is TGTGCCAGCAGTGAACAGGGGCGAAGAAGCAATCAGCCCCAGCATTTT. Translating gives CASSEQGRRSNQPQHF. The chain couples TRBV2 to TRBJ1-5, with TRBD1 as a possible D gene (6 bases). The CDR3 loop spans 16 amino acids. Germline V lookup: CDR1 SNHLY, CDR2 FYNNEI. Trimming cost V 2 bases and J 1 base, with 12 bases left between them.